This T cell receptor beta chain originates from a study of blood T cell repertoires in COVID-19. Study as a whole: Some COVID-19 samples were acute and others convalescent; all came from the United States, Italy and Spain. The cDNA or gDNA used as material had been derived from T cells, B-cell-depleted T cells, or PBMCs.

Study processing details: Using reference gene primer amplification, nucleated cell counts were estimated. TCRdb keeps only in-frame clones here, not all; method: immunoSEQ multiplex PCR. The V and J calls and clone size come from that table; D and trimming were worked out from the DNA. The table lists about 91,000 clones, around 88% of them singletons. CDR1 is LGHDT and CDR2 is YNNKEL in the germline V gene (reference sequence). The CDR3 runs 17 residues. V was shortened by 4 bases and J by 1 base, with 19 bases between the two germline ends. V is TRBV3-1 (or the pseudogene TRBV3-2) and J is TRBJ2-5; a weak D match, TRBD2 (5 bases). The sequence came from a woman between 65 and 79 years old with acute or convalescent COVID-19. The sample was peripheral blood. The CDR3 region is CASSPREGRRFQETQYF. CDR3 bases: TGTGCCAGCAGCCCTCGTGAGGGAAGAAGATTCCAAGAGACCCAGTACTTC.